The 10 T cell receptor beta chains in this list originate from one sample, sequenced in a study of vaccination and CD4 T cells after COVID-19. Sequenced with the Oncomine TCR Beta short-read assay was DNA taken from cultured CD4+ T cells. TCRdb analysed the PCR reads with MiXCR anew, one entry per CDR3 protein. The sample has about 4,400 distinct CDR3 sequences, about 37% seen once. Treatment noted: roughly ten-day PBMC culture with coronavirus spike peptide pools or control peptides (ViraFEST assay). For these TCRs, the target antigens are not known. The specimen was CD4+ T cells from blood, cultured in vitro. The receptor source for this set is a human donor who had recovered from COVID-19.

This clonotype was seen only a few times. The chain is built from TRBV20-1 and TRBJ1-4; TRBD1 matches 9 bases. The junction had 6 bases not matched to a gene; V was cut back by 2 bases and J by 5 bases. The CDR3 is 15 amino acids. The germline CDR1 and CDR2 sequences are DFQATT and SNEGSKA (reference sequence). CDR3 loop: CSARKTGTGNEKLFF. CDR3 nucleotides: TGCAGTGCTAGAAAAACCGGGACAGGGAATGAAAAACTGTTTTTT.

This clonotype was detected only a few times. The chain uses TRBV19 and TRBJ2-2; D possibly matches TRBD1 or TRBD2 (5 bases each). Germline CDR1 is LNHDA and CDR2 is SQIVND (reference sequence). The CDR3 loop spans 16 amino acids. With 3 bases removed from V and 5 bases from J, the gap between germline ends came to 16 bases. The CDR3 DNA sequence: TGTGCCAGTAGTATTCAACATGGGGGAGATACCGGGGAGCTGTTTTTT. Its protein is CASSIQHGGDTGELFF.

This rearrangement joins TRBV2 to TRBJ2-5, with 8 bases fitting TRBD1. Trimming took 6 bases from V and 4 from J; bases not matched to a gene: 10. The CDR3 runs 15 residues. In germline, CDR1 is SNHLY, CDR2 FYNNEI. The CDR3, as DNA: TGTGCCAGCAGCGCCGGACAGGGCCCGCGAGAGACCCAGTACTTC. Translating it yields CASSAGQGPRETQYF.

This chain's CDR3 is CASTRNVESEAFF. DNA for the CDR3: TGTGCCAGCACCCGTAATGTGGAGTCTGAAGCTTTCTTT. The rearrangement links TRBV6-1 to TRBJ1-1; D ambiguous. V shed 7 bases and J shed 6 bases, with 15 bases lying between them. The CDR3 extends over 13 amino acids. CDR1 is MNHNS and CDR2 is SASEGT in the germline V gene.

The chain is built from TRBV18 and TRBJ1-6, with no clear D. Trimming stripped 2 bases from V and 9 bases from J, with 8 bases between. The V gene's germline CDR1 is KGHSH and CDR2 LQKENI. This CDR3 has 13 amino acids. The CDR3 protein is CASSPEEISPLHF. Here the CDR3 DNA reads TGTGCCAGCTCACCAGAGGAGATTTCACCCCTCCACTTT.

A few counts support this clonotype. The V and J genes are TRBV7-2 and TRBJ2-1; 8 bases are shared with TRBD1. Looked up from germline, CDR1 is SGHTA and CDR2 is FQGNSA. The CDR3 extends over 14 amino acids. The V segment lost 0 bases and the J segment 11 bases; nucleotides outside the gene matches: 6. As DNA, the CDR3 is TGTGCCAGCAGCTTAGCAACACAGGGGGGAAAGCAGTTCTTC. It yields the protein CASSLATQGGKQFF. Together with reference TRBV7-2 and TRBJ2-1, the CDR3 gives the full variable domain: GAGVSQSPSNKVTEKGKDVELRCDPISGHTALYWYRQSLGQGLEFLIYFQGNSAPDKSGLPSDRFSAERTGGSVSTLTIQRTQQEDSAVYLCASSLATQGGKQFFGPGTRLTVL.

This clonotype showed up just once. V and J are TRBV21-1 and TRBJ2-3; the table's D call, TRBD1, was not checked against the DNA. TRBV21-1 is assigned pseudogene status. The CDR3 totals 16 residues. DNA for the CDR3: TGTGCCAGCAGCAAATTAGAGGGGCCCCCGATCGGTACGCAGTATTTT. It codes for CASSKLEGPPIGTQYF.

This rearrangement joins TRBV20-1 to TRBJ2-7; 13 positions match TRBD2. With 2 bases clipped from V and 2 bases from J, the junction kept 9 bases outside the gene matches. Per the germline V gene, CDR1 is DFQATT and CDR2 is SNEGSKA (reference sequence). This CDR3 spans 17 amino acids. CDR3: CSARTPGLAGLAYEQYF. The CDR3, as DNA: TGCAGTGCTAGAACTCCGGGACTAGCGGGACTTGCCTACGAGCAGTACTTC.

This clonotype was detected a few times. One end of the junction is discordant with germline, which a read error may explain. The chain links TRBV2 to TRBJ1-5; weak D call: TRBD1 (5 bases). This CDR3 is built from 15 residues. Looked up from germline, CDR1 is SNHLY and CDR2 is FYNNEI. The CDR3, as DNA: TGTGCCAGCATTGAAAGGAGGGGTGGCAATCAGCCCCAGCATTTT. Protein product: CASIERRGGNQPQHF.

This clonotype occurred a few times. The chain recombines TRBV6-1 with TRBJ1-1; TRBD1 is a possible D gene (6 bases). Germline values: CDR1 MNHNS, CDR2 SASEGT. V gave up 6 bases and J gave up 4 bases, with 15 bases separating them. CDR3 size: 14 residues. This CDR3 reads CASRPQGLVTEAFF. CDR3 nucleotide sequence: TGTGCCAGCAGACCACAGGGTCTTGTCACTGAAGCTTTCTTT.